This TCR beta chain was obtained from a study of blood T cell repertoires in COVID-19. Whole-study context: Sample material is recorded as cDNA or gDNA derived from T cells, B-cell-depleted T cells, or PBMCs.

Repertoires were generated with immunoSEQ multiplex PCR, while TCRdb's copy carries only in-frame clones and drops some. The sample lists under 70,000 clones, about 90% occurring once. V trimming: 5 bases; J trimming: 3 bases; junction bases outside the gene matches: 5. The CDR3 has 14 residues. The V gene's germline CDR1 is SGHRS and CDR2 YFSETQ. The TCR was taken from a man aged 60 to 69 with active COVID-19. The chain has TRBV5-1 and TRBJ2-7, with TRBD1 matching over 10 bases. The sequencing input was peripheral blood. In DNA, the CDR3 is TGCGCCAGCAGACTGGGACAGGGGTTCTACGAGCAGTACTTC. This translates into CASRLGQGFYEQYF.